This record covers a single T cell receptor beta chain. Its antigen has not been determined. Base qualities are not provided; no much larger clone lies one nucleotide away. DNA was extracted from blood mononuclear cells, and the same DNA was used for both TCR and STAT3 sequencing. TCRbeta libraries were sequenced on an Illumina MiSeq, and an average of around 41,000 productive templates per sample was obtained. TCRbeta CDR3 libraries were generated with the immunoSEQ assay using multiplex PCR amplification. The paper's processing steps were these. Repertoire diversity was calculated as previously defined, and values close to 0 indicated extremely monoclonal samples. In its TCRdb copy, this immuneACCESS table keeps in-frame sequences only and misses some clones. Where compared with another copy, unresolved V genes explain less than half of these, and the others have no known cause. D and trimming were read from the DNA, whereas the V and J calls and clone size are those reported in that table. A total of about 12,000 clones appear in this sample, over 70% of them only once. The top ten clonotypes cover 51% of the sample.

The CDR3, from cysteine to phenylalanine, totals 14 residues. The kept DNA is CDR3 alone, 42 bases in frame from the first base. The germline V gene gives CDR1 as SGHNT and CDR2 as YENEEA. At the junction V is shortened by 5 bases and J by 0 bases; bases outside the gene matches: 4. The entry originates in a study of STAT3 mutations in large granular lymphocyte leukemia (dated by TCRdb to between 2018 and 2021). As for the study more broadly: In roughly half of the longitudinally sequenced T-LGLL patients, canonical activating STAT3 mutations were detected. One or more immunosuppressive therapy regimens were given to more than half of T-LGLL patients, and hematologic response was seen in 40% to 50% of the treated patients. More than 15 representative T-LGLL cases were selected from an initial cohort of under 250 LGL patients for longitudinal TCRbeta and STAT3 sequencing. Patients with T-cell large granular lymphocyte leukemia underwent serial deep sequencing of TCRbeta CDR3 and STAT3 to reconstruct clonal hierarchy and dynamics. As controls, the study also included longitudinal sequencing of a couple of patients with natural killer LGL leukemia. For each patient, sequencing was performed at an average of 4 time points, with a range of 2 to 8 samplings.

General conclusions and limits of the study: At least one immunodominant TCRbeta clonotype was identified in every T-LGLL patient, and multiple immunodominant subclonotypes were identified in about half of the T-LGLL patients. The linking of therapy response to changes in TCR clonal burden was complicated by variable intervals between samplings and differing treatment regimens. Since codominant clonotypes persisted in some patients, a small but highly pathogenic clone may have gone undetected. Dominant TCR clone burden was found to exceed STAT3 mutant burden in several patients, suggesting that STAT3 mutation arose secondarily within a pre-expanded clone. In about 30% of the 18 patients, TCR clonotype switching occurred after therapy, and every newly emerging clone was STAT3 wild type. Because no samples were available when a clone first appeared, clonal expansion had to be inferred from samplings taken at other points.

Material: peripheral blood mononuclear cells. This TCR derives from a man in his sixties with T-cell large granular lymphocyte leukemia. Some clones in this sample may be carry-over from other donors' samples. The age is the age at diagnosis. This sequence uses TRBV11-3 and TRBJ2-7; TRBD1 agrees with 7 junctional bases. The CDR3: CASSLGQSSYEQYF. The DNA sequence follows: TGTGCCAGCAGCCTGGGACAGAGCTCCTACGAGCAGTACTTC.